This T cell receptor (beta chain) was recovered during a study of T cell repertoires in cytomegalovirus infection. A single record per CDR3 protein comes from TCRdb applying MiXCR to the reads. This table has under 90,000 distinct CDR3 sequences, 20% to 25% appearing once. This clonotype occurred a few times. No antigen is known for it. The TCR sequence derives from a human donor in good health (CMV status not recorded). Some clones in this sample may be carry-over from other donors' samples. Sample: PBMCs, sequenced either directly or after in vitro stimulation (not recorded which).

CDR3 nucleotide sequence: TGTGCCAGTAGTATAAAAAGCGGGAGCGGTACCGGGGAGCTGTTTTTT. Translating gives CASSIKSGSGTGELFF. V gene TRBV19 combines with J gene TRBJ2-2; 8 nucleotides line up with TRBD2. Germline CDR1 is LNHDA and CDR2 is SQIVND (reference sequence). The length of the CDR3 is 16 residues. V lost 2 bases and J lost 5; bases outside the gene matches: 7. Using reference TRBV19 and TRBJ2-2 for the parts outside the CDR3, the full variable domain is DGGITQSPKYLFRKEGQNVTLSCEQNLNHDAMYWYRQDPGQGLRLIYYSQIVNDFQKGDIAEGYSVSREKKESFPLTVTSAQKNPTAFYLCASSIKSGSGTGELFFGEGSRLTVL.